This T cell receptor beta chain was retrieved from a study of cytomegalovirus exposure and HLA in healthy donors. V lost 1 base, J lost 3 bases, and 15 bases stayed unmatched. CDR1 LGHNA and CDR2 YNFKEQ come from the germline V gene. There are 19 residues in the CDR3. Study-wide points: Among the CMV-associated chains, three were confirmed in vitro as specific for CMV antigens.

As to this clone: What it binds is unknown.

Both 60 Vbeta primers and 13 Jbeta primers went into the PCR. Libraries were prepared by immunoSEQ multiplex PCR; TCRdb keeps only in-frame clonotypes and omits some of them. The sample has around 200,000 clones, roughly 79% seen once; the top ten hold roughly 1.5%. The J gene is TRBJ1-1, the V gene TRBV4-2, with 9 nucleotides matching TRBD1. The sample taken for sequencing was PBMCs. This receptor was identified in a woman aged 18 to 35 in good health and CMV-seronegative. The CDR3 region is CASSQAGTGSFGTHTEAFF. CDR3 DNA sequence: TGTGCCAGCAGCCAAGCCGGGACAGGGAGCTTTGGGACACACACTGAAGCTTTCTTT.